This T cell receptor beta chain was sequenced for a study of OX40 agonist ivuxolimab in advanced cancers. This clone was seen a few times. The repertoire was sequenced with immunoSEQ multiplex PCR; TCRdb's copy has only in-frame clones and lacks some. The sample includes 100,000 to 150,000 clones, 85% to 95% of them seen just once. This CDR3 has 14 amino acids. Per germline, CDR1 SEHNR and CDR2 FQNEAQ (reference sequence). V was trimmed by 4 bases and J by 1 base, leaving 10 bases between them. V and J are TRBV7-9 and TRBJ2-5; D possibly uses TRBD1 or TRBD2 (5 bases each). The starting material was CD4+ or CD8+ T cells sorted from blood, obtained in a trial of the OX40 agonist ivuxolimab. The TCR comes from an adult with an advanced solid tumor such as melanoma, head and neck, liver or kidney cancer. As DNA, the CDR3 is TGTGCCAGCAGCTCCCGGGGCCTCCAAGAGACCCAGTACTTC. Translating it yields CASSSRGLQETQYF.